This T cell receptor beta chain was recorded in a study of blood T cells in healthy people across ages. Germline V gives CDR1 SQVTM, CDR2 ANQGSEA. This CDR3 is built from 14 residues. Trimming shortened V by 8 bases and J by 4 bases, and 19 bases separated the two germline ends. Worth noting for this clonotype: Its antigen is unidentified.

Sample donors were healthy Caucasian individuals that came from Russia, aged 6 to 90. Study-level results: It was found that TCR beta diversity correlated strongly with the percentage of naive T cells.

The second PCR ran roughly 6 to 11 cycles with a sample-barcoded 5' primer and J-beta primers. Every cDNA molecule carried a tag from a template-switch adaptor bearing 12 random nucleotides. TCRdb re-analysed the 5' RACE reads in MiXCR, keeping a single row per CDR3 protein. This sample has more than 650,000 distinct CDR3 sequences; about 53% occur once, and the top ten carry 41%. The sequenced material came from blood. This clonotype was sampled from a man aged 80 or over in good health. The chain recombines TRBV29-1 with TRBJ2-3; maybe TRBD2 (6 bases). The CDR3 DNA follows: TGCAGCCATCGGGCGGGATTTATAGCAGATACGCAGTATTTT. Its protein product is CSHRAGFIADTQYF.